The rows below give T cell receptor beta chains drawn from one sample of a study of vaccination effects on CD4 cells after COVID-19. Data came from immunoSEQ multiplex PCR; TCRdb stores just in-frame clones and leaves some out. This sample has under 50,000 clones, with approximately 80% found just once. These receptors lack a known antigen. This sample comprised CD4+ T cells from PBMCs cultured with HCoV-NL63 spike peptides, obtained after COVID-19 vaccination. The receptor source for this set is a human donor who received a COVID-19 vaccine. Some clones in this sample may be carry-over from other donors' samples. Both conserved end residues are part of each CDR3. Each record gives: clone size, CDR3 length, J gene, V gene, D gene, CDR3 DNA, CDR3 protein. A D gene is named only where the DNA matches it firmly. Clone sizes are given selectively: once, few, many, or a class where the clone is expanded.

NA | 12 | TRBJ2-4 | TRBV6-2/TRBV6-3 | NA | TGTGCCAGCAGCCCGAGGGGGAACATTCAGTACTTC | CASSPRGNIQYF
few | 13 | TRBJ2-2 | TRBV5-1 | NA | TGCGCCAGCGGTCCTCCGAACACCGGGGAGCTGTTTTTT | CASGPPNTGELFF
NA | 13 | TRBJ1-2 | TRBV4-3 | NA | TGCGCCAGCAGCCAACTCACTACGCGCGGCTACACCTTC | CASSQLTTRGYTF
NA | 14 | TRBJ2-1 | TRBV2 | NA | TGTGCCAGCAGGTTAGCGGTTTCCTACAATGAGCAGTTCTTC | CASRLAVSYNEQFF
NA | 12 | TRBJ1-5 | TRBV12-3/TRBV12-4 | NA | TGTGCCAGCAGTTTAAGTCATCAGCCCCAGCATTTT | CASSLSHQPQHF
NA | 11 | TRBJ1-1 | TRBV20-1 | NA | TGCAGTGCTAGAGATCGATCTGAAGCTTTCTTT | CSARDRSEAFF
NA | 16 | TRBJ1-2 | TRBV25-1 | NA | TGTGCCAGCAGTGAAGTTGGCGCGGAGGGGGGGTATGGCTACACCTTC | CASSEVGAEGGYGYTF
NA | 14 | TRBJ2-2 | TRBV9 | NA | TGTGCCAGCAGCGTAACGACAGAGACCGGGGAGCTGTTTTTT | CASSVTTETGELFF
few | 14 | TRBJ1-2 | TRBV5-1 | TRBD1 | TGCGCCAGCAGCTTGTCGGGACAGGGCTATGGCTACACCTTC | CASSLSGQGYGYTF
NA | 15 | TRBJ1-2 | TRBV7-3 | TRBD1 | TGTGCCAGCAGCTTAACCCCGGGACAGGGCCATGGCTACACCTTC | CASSLTPGQGHGYTF
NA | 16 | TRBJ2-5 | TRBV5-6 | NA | TGTGCCAGCAGCGTCACACCTAGCGCGGCCAGGGAGACCCAGTACTTC | CASSVTPSAARETQYF
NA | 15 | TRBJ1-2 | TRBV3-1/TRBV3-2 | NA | TGTGCCAGCAGCCATGTGGGGGGGCGGAACTATGGCTACACCTTC | CASSHVGGRNYGYTF
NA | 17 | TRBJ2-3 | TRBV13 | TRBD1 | TGTGCCAGCAGCATACGACAGGGGGCTGGGATCACAGATACGCAGTATTTT | CASSIRQGAGITDTQYF
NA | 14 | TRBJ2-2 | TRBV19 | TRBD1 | TGTGCCAGTAGTATAAACAGGGGGACCGGGGAGCTGTTTTTT | CASSINRGTGELFF
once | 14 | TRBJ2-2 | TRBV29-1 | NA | TGCAGCGTTGAGGGGGCGATTGACACCGGGGAGCTGTTTTTT | CSVEGAIDTGELFF
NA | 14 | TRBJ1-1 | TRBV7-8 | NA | TGTGCCAGCAGCTTAGTATCCCTGAACACTGAAGCTTTCTTT | CASSLVSLNTEAFF
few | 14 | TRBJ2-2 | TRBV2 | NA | TGTGCCAGCAGTGAATTGCGGGGACCCGGGGAGCTGTTTTTT | CASSELRGPGELFF
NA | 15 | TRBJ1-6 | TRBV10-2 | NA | TGCGCCAGCAGTCTACAGGGTGAGACGGTCTCACCCCTCCACTTT | CASSLQGETVSPLHF
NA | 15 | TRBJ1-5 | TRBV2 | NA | TGTGCCAGCAGTGAGGATTCCGGGTCGAATCAGCCCCAGCATTTT | CASSEDSGSNQPQHF
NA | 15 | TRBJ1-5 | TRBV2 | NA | TGTGCCACAGCCTATCAAGTAGGGGAAGGTCAGCCCCAGCATTTT | CATAYQVGEGQPQHF
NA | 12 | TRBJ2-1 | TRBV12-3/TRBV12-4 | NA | TGTGCCAGCAGTCCGGACTTTAATGAGCAGTTCTTC | CASSPDFNEQFF
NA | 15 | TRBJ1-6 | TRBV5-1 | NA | TGCGCCAGCAGCCTACAGAGCTCCTATAATTCACCCCTCCACTTT | CASSLQSSYNSPLHF
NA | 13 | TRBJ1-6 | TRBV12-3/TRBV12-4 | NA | TGTGCCAGCAGTCCGTCCAATCCCTCACCCCTCCACTTT | CASSPSNPSPLHF
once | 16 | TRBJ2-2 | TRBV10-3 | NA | TGTGCCATCAGCCCAGCCCAGGGGTTGATCACCGGGGAGCTGTTTTTT | CAISPAQGLITGELFF
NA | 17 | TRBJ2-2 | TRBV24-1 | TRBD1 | TGTGCCACCAGTGAGCCTACCGGACAGGGGCCCACCGGGGAGCTGTTTTTT | CATSEPTGQGPTGELFF
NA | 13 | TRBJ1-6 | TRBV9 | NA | TGTGCCAGCCAGCGGGGAGATAATTCACCCCTCCACTTT | CASQRGDNSPLHF